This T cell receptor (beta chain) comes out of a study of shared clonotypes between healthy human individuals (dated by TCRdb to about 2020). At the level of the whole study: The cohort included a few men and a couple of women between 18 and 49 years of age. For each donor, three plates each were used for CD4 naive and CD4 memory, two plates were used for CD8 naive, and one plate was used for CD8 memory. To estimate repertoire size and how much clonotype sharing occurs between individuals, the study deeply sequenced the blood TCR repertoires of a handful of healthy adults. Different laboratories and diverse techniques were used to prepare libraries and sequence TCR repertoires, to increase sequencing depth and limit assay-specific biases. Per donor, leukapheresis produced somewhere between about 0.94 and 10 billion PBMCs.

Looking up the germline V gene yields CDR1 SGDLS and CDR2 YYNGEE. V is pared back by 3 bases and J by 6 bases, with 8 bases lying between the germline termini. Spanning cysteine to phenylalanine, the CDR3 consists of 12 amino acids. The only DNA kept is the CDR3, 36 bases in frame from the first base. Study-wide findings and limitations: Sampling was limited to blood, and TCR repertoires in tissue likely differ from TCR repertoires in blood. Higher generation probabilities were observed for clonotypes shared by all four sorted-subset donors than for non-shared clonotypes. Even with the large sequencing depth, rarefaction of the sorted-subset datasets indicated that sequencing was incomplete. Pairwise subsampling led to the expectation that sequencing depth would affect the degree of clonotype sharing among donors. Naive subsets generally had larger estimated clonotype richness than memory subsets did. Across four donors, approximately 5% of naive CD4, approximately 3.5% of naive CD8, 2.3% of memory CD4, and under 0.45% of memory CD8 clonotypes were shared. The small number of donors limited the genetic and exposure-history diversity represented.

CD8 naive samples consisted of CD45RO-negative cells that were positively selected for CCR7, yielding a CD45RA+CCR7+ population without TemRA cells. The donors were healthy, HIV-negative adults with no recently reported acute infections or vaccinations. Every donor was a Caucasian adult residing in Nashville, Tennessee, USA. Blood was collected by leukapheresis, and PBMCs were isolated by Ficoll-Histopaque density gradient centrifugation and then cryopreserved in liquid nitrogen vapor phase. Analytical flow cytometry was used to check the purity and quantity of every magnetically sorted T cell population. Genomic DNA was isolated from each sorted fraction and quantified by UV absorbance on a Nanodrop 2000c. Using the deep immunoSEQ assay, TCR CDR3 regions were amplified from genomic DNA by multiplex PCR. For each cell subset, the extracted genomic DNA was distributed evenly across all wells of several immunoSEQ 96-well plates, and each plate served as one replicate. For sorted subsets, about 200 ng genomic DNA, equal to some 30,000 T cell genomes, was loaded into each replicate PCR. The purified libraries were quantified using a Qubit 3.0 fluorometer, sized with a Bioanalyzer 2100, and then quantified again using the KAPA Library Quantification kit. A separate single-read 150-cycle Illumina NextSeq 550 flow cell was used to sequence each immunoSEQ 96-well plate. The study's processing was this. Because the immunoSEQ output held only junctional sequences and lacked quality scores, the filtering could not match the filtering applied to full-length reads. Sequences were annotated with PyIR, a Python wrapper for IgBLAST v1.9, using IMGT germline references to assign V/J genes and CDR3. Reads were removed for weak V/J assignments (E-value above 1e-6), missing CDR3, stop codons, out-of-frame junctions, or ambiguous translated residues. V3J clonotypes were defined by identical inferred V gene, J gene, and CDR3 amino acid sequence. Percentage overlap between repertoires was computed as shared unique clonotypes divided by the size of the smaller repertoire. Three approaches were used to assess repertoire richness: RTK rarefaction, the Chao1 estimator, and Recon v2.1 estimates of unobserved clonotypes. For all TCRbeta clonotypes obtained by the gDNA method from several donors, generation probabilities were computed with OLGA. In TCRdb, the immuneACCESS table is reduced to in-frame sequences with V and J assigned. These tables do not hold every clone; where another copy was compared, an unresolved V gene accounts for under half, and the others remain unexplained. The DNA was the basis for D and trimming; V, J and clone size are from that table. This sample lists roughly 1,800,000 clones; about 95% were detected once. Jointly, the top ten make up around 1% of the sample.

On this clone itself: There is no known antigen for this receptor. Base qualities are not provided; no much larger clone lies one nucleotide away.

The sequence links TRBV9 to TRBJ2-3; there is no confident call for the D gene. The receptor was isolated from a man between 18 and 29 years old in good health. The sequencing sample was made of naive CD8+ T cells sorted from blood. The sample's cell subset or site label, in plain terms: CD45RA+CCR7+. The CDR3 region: CASSGYLDTQYF. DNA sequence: TGTGCCAGCAGCGGGTATCTCGATACGCAGTATTTT.